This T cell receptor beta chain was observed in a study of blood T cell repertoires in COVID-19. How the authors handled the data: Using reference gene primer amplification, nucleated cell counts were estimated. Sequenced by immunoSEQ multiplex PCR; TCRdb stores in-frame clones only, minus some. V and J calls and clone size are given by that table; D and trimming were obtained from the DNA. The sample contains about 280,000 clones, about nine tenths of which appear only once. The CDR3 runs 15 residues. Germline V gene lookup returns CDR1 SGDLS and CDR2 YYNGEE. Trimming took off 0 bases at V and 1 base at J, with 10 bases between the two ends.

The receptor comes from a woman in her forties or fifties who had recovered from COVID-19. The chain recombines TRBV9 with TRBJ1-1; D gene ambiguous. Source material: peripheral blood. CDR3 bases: TGTGCCAGCAGCGTAGGAGGAGCTAGGAACACTGAAGCTTTCTTT. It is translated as CASSVGGARNTEAFF.